These T cell receptor beta chains were read from a single sample in a study of blood T cell repertoires in COVID-19. Measured with immunoSEQ multiplex PCR; TCRdb has only the in-frame clones, and not every one. The sample includes 62,000 or so clones, approximately 80% seen only once; the top ten take around 4%. The specimen was PBMCs or T cells enriched from blood (not recorded which). These receptors were obtained from a woman aged 40 to 50 with acute COVID-19. The CDR3 runs from the conserved cysteine through the conserved F or W. Each record gives: clone size, J gene, V gene, D gene, CDR3 protein, CDR3 DNA. The D gene is left open where the match is weak. Some rows have no size entry. The others give once, few or many, or a class for an expanded clone.

>.|TRBJ2-5|TRBV11-2|.
CASSPRTSLETQYF
TGTGCCAGCAGCCCACGAACTAGCTTAGAGACCCAGTACTTC
>.|TRBJ1-1|TRBV13|TRBD1
CASSQPGQALNTEAFF
TGTGCCAGCAGCCAACCCGGACAGGCACTAAACACTGAAGCTTTCTTT
>.|TRBJ1-6|TRBV28|.
CASSSLGTPLHF
TGTGCCAGCAGTTCGTTGGGCACACCCCTCCACTTT
>.|TRBJ1-2|TRBV9|.
CASSVAQLGLGGRFYGYTF
TGTGCCAGCAGCGTAGCTCAATTGGGTTTGGGGGGGCGGTTCTATGGCTACACCTTC
>.|TRBJ1-5|TRBV27|TRBD1
CASGQGAQPQHF
TGTGCCAGCGGGCAGGGGGCTCAGCCCCAGCATTTT
>.|TRBJ1-1|TRBV7-9|.
CASSLGRVAEAFF
TGTGCCAGCAGCTTGGGCAGGGTTGCTGAAGCTTTCTTT
>.|TRBJ1-4|TRBV6-5|.
CASSYTGLGEKLFF
TGTGCCAGCAGTTACACGGGGTTAGGCGAAAAACTGTTTTTT
>.|TRBJ1-6|TRBV6-1|TRBD1
CASSEHRGSSPLHF
TGTGCCAGCAGTGAACACAGGGGGTCTTCACCCCTCCACTTT
>.|TRBJ1-4|TRBV16|.
CASSQSLGERREKLFF
TGTGCCAGCAGCCAATCGTTGGGAGAACGGCGTGAAAAACTGTTTTTT
>.|TRBJ2-1|TRBV27|.
CASSPATGTFYNEQFF
TGTGCCAGCAGTCCGGCTACAGGGACCTTCTACAATGAGCAGTTCTTC
>.|TRBJ1-1|TRBV6-5|.
CASRPTANTEAFF
TGTGCCAGCAGGCCTACAGCGAACACTGAAGCTTTCTTT
>few|TRBJ2-2|TRBV7-2|.
CASSLGTASTGELFF
TGTGCCAGCAGCTTAGGTACAGCCTCAACCGGGGAGCTGTTTTTT
>.|TRBJ1-1|TRBV9|TRBD1
CASSGGQVNTEAFF
TGTGCCAGCAGCGGGGGACAGGTAAACACTGAAGCTTTCTTT
>.|TRBJ1-2|TRBV5-1|.
CASSSYPGVVGGYTF
TGCGCCAGCAGCTCGTACCCGGGAGTGGTAGGTGGCTACACCTTC
>.|TRBJ2-2|TRBV10-3|.
CAINGAGRAGELFF
TGTGCCATCAATGGGGCCGGGCGCGCCGGGGAGCTGTTTTTT
>.|TRBJ2-1|TRBV29-1|TRBD2
CSVPHSGWAYNEQFF
TGCAGCGTCCCCCATAGCGGGTGGGCCTACAATGAGCAGTTCTTC
>.|TRBJ1-1|TRBV13|TRBD1
CASSEGTGRLTEAFF
TGTGCCAGCAGCGAAGGGACAGGGAGATTGACTGAAGCTTTCTTT
>.|TRBJ2-2|TRBV5-1|.
CASSSPGGTDTGELFF
TGCGCCAGCAGCTCCCCCGGAGGGACGGACACCGGGGAGCTGTTTTTT
>.|TRBJ1-3|TRBV19|TRBD1
CASSPTGDSPVRGNTIYF
TGTGCCAGTAGTCCTACAGGGGACAGTCCGGTCCGTGGAAACACCATATATTTT
>.|TRBJ2-5|TRBV7-9|.
CASSFMANQETQYF
TGTGCCAGCAGCTTCATGGCAAACCAAGAGACCCAGTACTTC
>.|TRBJ1-1|TRBV5-1|TRBD1
CASSWDRGTEAFF
TGCGCCAGCAGCTGGGACAGGGGCACTGAAGCTTTCTTT
>.|TRBJ2-1|TRBV12-5|.
CASGLDSNEQFF
TGTGCTAGTGGTTTAGACTCCAATGAGCAGTTCTTC
>.|TRBJ1-2|TRBV2|.
CASRAGWGPDKRLWSYTF
TGTGCCAGCAGGGCGGGATGGGGCCCGGACAAGCGGCTATGGAGCTACACCTTC
>.|TRBJ1-1|TRBV27|TRBD1
CASSPGTGVNTEAFF
TGTGCCAGCAGCCCCGGGACAGGGGTTAACACTGAAGCTTTCTTT
>.|TRBJ1-5|TRBV6-5|.
CASRAGLQGQPQHF
TGTGCCAGCAGAGCGGGACTTCAGGGGCAGCCCCAGCATTTT
>.|TRBJ2-3|TRBV27|.
CASSHSSRGSADTQYF
TGTGCCAGCAGTCACTCGTCCCGGGGTTCGGCAGATACGCAGTATTTT
>.|TRBJ2-2|TRBV11-3|TRBD2
CASSWGGTNTGELFF
TGTGCCAGCAGCTGGGGGGGTACGAACACCGGGGAGCTGTTTTTT
>once|TRBJ1-5|TRBV27|.
CASSGQSGQPQHF
TGTGCCAGCAGTGGGCAGTCAGGACAGCCCCAGCATTTT
>.|TRBJ2-1|TRBV2|.
CASSVLGAGPYNEQFF
TGTGCCAGCAGTGTCCTCGGGGCGGGGCCCTACAATGAGCAGTTCTTC
>.|TRBJ2-2|TRBV6-5|.
CASRRLESGELFF
TGTGCCAGCAGACGTCTAGAGAGCGGGGAGCTGTTTTTT
>.|TRBJ2-6|TRBV7-9|TRBD1
CASSRQGAGANVLTF
TGTGCCAGCAGCCGACAGGGGGCTGGGGCCAACGTCCTGACTTTC
>.|TRBJ1-1|TRBV5-5|TRBD1
CASSFGVTTGTGPNTEAFF
TGTGCCAGCAGCTTTGGGGTTACGACAGGGACGGGCCCGAACACTGAAGCTTTCTTT
>.|TRBJ2-4|TRBV5-1|.
CASSLTQGGTKNIQYF
TGCGCCAGCAGCTTGACGCAGGGGGGAACCAAAAACATTCAGTACTTC
>.|TRBJ1-4|TRBV18|.
CASSPERTATNEKLFF
TGTGCCAGCTCACCTGAAAGGACAGCAACTAATGAAAAACTGTTTTTT
>.|TRBJ2-7|TRBV5-6|TRBD2
CASSQFLAGAAYEQYF
TGTGCCAGCAGCCAATTCCTAGCGGGAGCCGCCTACGAGCAGTACTTC
>.|TRBJ2-3|TRBV7-3|.
CASSPGTDTQYF
TGTGCCAGCAGTCCGGGAACAGATACGCAGTATTTT
>once|TRBJ1-3|TRBV2|.
CASSGIGLSGNTIYF
TGTGCCAGCAGTGGTATTGGGCTCTCTGGAAACACCATATATTTT
>.|TRBJ1-2|TRBV2|TRBD1
CASSGTGRTYGYTF
TGTGCCAGCAGTGGGACAGGAAGAACCTATGGCTACACCTTC
>.|TRBJ1-5|TRBV28|.
CASSPGGTKNQPQHF
TGTGCCAGCAGTCCGGGGGGGACAAAGAATCAGCCCCAGCATTTT
>once|TRBJ1-2|TRBV2|.
CASSEEEDYGYTF
TGTGCCAGCAGTGAAGAGGAGGACTATGGCTACACCTTC
>.|TRBJ2-2|TRBV5-4|.
CASSLTSRRELFF
TGTGCCAGCAGCTTAACTAGCCGGCGGGAGCTGTTTTTT
>few|TRBJ1-1|TRBV5-4|.
CASTWRGGRGEAFF
TGTGCCAGCACCTGGCGGGGGGGCAGGGGTGAAGCTTTCTTT
>.|TRBJ2-7|TRBV25-1|TRBD2
CASSELAGVNEQYF
TGTGCCAGCAGTGAGCTAGCGGGAGTTAACGAGCAGTACTTC
>.|TRBJ1-1|TRBV14|.
CASSQDYARNTEAFF
TGTGCCAGCAGCCAAGATTACGCGCGGAACACTGAAGCTTTCTTT
>.|TRBJ2-3|TRBV29-1|TRBD2
CSVAGTSGIMNTQYF
TGCAGCGTGGCTGGGACTAGCGGGATTATGAATACGCAGTATTTT